Listed here is a single T cell receptor (beta chain). The clone's antigen remains unknown. Base quality data are lacking; no much larger clone is found one base away. V is cut by 3 bases and J by 0 bases, and the space between the germline ends is 9 bases. The CDR3 covers 15 residues, taking in both the cysteine and the phenylalanine. The sequence is cut down to CDR3 DNA, 45 bases in frame from base 1. CDR1 is given as KGHSH and CDR2 as LQKENI, both from the germline V gene. This record comes from a study of cytomegalovirus exposure and HLA in healthy donors (dated by TCRdb to 2016 to 2017). About the full investigation: A later analysis indicated that the roughly 120 validation repertoires were generated on the platform also employed for the 700 or so repertoires of the first cohort. In addition to the first cohort of hundreds of subjects, a separate validation cohort of around 110 different subjects was used. The study aimed to test whether cataloging public T cell receptors could reveal signatures of past pathogen exposure. The study combined high-throughput TCR immunosequencing, statistical association of individual TCRs with disease status, and machine learning to predict cytomegalovirus infection status. The study at large found these results: The authors suggested that the approach could potentially be extended to other disease states and immunological phenotypes. All 120 or so repertoires were used to score co-occurrence in the validation cohort in a later analysis, because that analysis had no HLA typing for the cohort. The classifier was reported to diagnose cytomegalovirus status with high specificity and sensitivity in both the original cohort and the validation cohort. Of the cluster scores, about 94% were above 0 in a later analysis, which found that TCRs clustered in the first cohort also tended to co-occur in the roughly 130 validation repertoires. A few of the identified cytomegalovirus-associated TCR beta chains were confirmed in vitro to be specific for cytomegalovirus antigens. Across donors, most TCR sequences were observed very rarely, whereas some public TCRs were present in many individuals. In the study, about 150 TCR beta chains were listed as associated with cytomegalovirus.

The library was produced with the immunoSEQ multiplex PCR assay. Turning to the authors' computational methods: To diagnose cytomegalovirus status from the catalog of TCR beta chain sequences, a statistical classification framework was built. In TCRdb, the immuneACCESS table is reduced to in-frame sequences with V and J assigned. These tables do not hold every clone; where another copy was compared, an unresolved V gene accounts for under half, and the others remain unexplained. D and trimming come from the DNA, and the V and J calls and clone size come from that table. A total of 45,000 to 65,000 clones appear in this sample, around 90% of them only once. The leading ten clones occupy more than 2.5% of the sample. Separate from the roughly 660-subject first cohort, the validation cohort of 95 to 150 subjects was the group to which the donors belonged.

This chain joins TRBV18 to TRBJ1-5; there is no confident call for the D gene. The sequence derives from a man between 18 and 29 years old in good health and CMV-seronegative. Sequencing input: PBMCs. The CDR3 region has the sequence CASSPSGNSNQPQHF. The nucleotide sequence is TGTGCCAGCTCACCGTCGGGTAATAGCAATCAGCCCCAGCATTTT. The CDR3, completed at both ends by the reference TRBV18 and TRBJ1-5 genes, gives the full variable domain NAGVMQNPRHLVRRRGQEARLRCSPMKGHSHVYWYRQLPEEGLKFMVYLQKENIIDESGMPKERFSAEFPKEGPSILRIQQVVRGDSAAYFCASSPSGNSNQPQHFGDGTRLSIL.